This T cell receptor beta chain derives from a study of post-analysis software for immune sequencing data. As for the study in general: Secondary progressive, relapsing-remitting and progressive-relapsing multiple sclerosis were among the included disease courses.

This clonotype was detected a few times. Its matching antigen is unknown. Findings of the study overall: Five or six TRBV segments, TRBV5-6, TRBV5-1 and TRBV20-1 among them, were found more frequent in patients than controls. Significantly lower normalized Chao1 diversity was seen in multiple sclerosis patients than in controls.

Germline CDR1 KGHSH, CDR2 LQKENI. V was cut by 5 bases and J by 3 bases, with 5 bases left in between. The CDR3 extends over 11 amino acids. Unique molecular identifiers were carried by the TCR beta cDNA libraries. There were 1 to 10 million T cells, and about 500,000 cDNA molecules came from them. TCRdb reanalysed the PCR reads using MiXCR and keeps one entry per CDR3 protein. The top ten hold approximately 1.5% of the sample, which has approximately 180,000 distinct CDR3 sequences, about 29% seen once. J is TRBJ2-7 and V is TRBV18; D call uncertain. The TCR comes from a girl aged 5 to 17 with multiple sclerosis. The specimen was blood. Here the CDR3 reads CASSKDYEQYF. DNA for the CDR3: TGTGCCAGCTCAAAGGACTACGAGCAGTACTTC.